These 32 T cell receptor beta chains share one sample of origin, sequenced in a study of glioma-infiltrating T cells (dated by TCRdb to 2016 to 2017). These reads were obtained on an Illumina MiSeq. The iRepertoire nested amplicon-rescue multiplex PCR (arm-PCR) platform was used to amplify TCR alpha and beta CDR3 regions from RNA. TCRdb itself trimmed the public reads at Q25 with fastp, ran MiXCR and retained productive beta chains. Each entry is one CDR3 protein sequence, shown with its most common DNA and genes. Here the sample has 150,000 or so distinct CDR3 sequences; approximately 40% occur a single time. The top ten hold over 15% of the sample. Material for sequencing was glioma tissue, nonneoplastic brain tissue, or PBMCs (not recorded which). The receptor set was obtained from a human donor with low-grade glioma or glioblastoma, undergoing nonglioma brain surgery, or in good health (not recorded which).

The J gene is TRBJ2-1, the V gene TRBV27; TRBD2 matches 8 bases. V shed 6 bases, J shed 14 bases, and the junction held 6 bases outside the gene matches. The CDR3 loop spans 11 amino acids. Per the germline V gene, CDR1 is MNHEY and CDR2 is SMNVEV (reference sequence). The CDR3 DNA follows: TGTGCCAGCAGCACCAGCGGGAGAGAGTTCTTC. Protein sequence: CASSTSGREFF.

This clonotype qualifies as medium-sized (0.01 to 0.1%). The chain is built from TRBV28 and TRBJ2-1; TRBD1 matches at 7 bases. Trimming removed 1 base from V and 0 bases from J; junction bases left unmatched: 3. The V gene's germline CDR1 is MDHEN and CDR2 SYDVKM. The CDR3 contains 16 residues. CDR3 bases: TGTGCCAGCAGTTTATTTTGGGACAGCTCCTACAATGAGCAGTTCTTC. Its translation: CASSLFWDSSYNEQFF.

The chain combines TRBV6-2 or TRBV6-3 with TRBJ2-3; unclear D gene. Between the trimmed V and J ends, which lost 2 bases and 4 bases, there was a span of 10 bases. CDR3 size: 14 residues. Looked up from germline, CDR1 is MNHEY and CDR2 is SVGEGT. CDR3 amino acids: CASSYPPMSDTQYF. CDR3 sequence (DNA): TGTGCCAGCAGTTACCCCCCCATGTCAGATACGCAGTATTTT.

This clonotype has only a few counts. The chain joins TRBV15 to TRBJ1-5; the D gene is possibly TRBD1 (5 bases). Germline V gene lookup returns CDR1 LNHNV and CDR2 YYDKDF (reference sequence). V dropped 8 bases and J dropped 0 bases, with 5 bases sitting between them. This CDR3 has 12 amino acids. The CDR3 nucleotides are TGTGCCACCGGGGCTAGCAATCAGCCCCAGCATTTT. As protein: CATGASNQPQHF.

In regard to this clonotype: At one of its ends the junction is not consistent with the germline gene, which may arise from a read error. This chain uses TRBV6-2 or TRBV6-3 with TRBJ1-1, with D hard to call. The CDR3 is made up of 12 amino acids. CDR1 is MNHEY, CDR2 SVGEGT, per germline. CDR3 sequence (DNA): TGTGCCATCAGTGGCTCCCTTACTGAAGCTTTCTTT. Its protein product is CAISGSLTEAFF.

The chain recombines TRBV7-9 with TRBJ1-4; D is unclear. Deletions cut 1 base from V and 6 bases from J, with 9 bases between. CDR3 length: 14 amino acids. The germline CDR1 and CDR2 sequences are SEHNR and FQNEAQ (reference sequence). In DNA form, the CDR3 reads TGTGCCAGCAGCTTAGGGCTGTCGGATGAAAAACTGTTTTTT. The encoded protein is CASSLGLSDEKLFF.

The J gene is TRBJ2-3, the V gene TRBV12-3 or TRBV12-4; D is perhaps TRBD2 (6 bases). V was shortened by 1 base and J by 4 bases, with 9 bases between the two germline ends. The CDR3 contains 14 residues. CDR3 region: CASSLGLVSDTQYF. CDR3 coding DNA: TGTGCCAGCAGTTTAGGACTAGTGTCAGATACGCAGTATTTT.

CDR3 sequence (DNA): TGTGCCAGCAGCCAATATGGGTCAGGATTAAATGAGCAGTTCTTC. Residues: CASSQYGSGLNEQFF. The rearrangement uses TRBV14 and TRBJ2-1; D unresolved. V was shortened by 2 bases and J by 7 bases, with 15 bases between the two germline ends. This CDR3 comprises 15 residues. CDR1 is SGHDN and CDR2 is FVKESK in the germline V gene.

Many counts were recorded for this clonotype. This rearrangement joins TRBV24-1 to TRBJ2-5; no definite D call. This CDR3 has 13 residues. Looked up from germline, CDR1 is KGHDR and CDR2 is SFDVKD. V was clipped by 5 bases and J by 1 base, with 7 bases between them. CDR3 in DNA: TGTGCCACCAGTGGACCGCTCCAAGAGACCCAGTACTTC. Encoded protein: CATSGPLQETQYF.

This clonotype has just a few counts. J is TRBJ2-3 and V is TRBV27; 10 bases map to TRBD1. Germline V CDR1 and CDR2: MNHEY, SMNVEV (reference sequence). This CDR3 is 14 amino acids long. With 4 bases clipped from V and 7 bases from J, the junction kept 5 bases outside the gene matches. The CDR3 region is CASSSRQGANTQYF. CDR3 coding DNA: TGTGCCAGCAGTTCTCGACAGGGGGCAAATACGCAGTATTTT.

This clonotype came up a few times. This chain joins TRBV7-9 and TRBJ2-3, with D possibly TRBD2 on 5 matching bases. The CDR3 runs 14 residues. Trimming left V 2 bases short and J 4 bases short, with 10 bases between. Germline V gene lookup returns CDR1 SEHNR and CDR2 FQNEAQ (reference sequence). The CDR3 DNA reads TGTGCCAGCAGCTTAATCCGGGATGCAGATACGCAGTATTTT. This gives the protein CASSLIRDADTQYF. The whole variable domain, filled in from reference TRBV7-9 and TRBJ2-3, reads DTGVSQNPRHKITKRGQNVTFRCDPISEHNRLYWYRQTLGQGPEFLTYFQNEAQLEKSRLLSDRFSAERPKGSFSTLEIQRTEQGDSAMYLCASSLIRDADTQYFGPGTRLTVL.

This clonotype has only a few counts. This chain's CDR3 is CASIIGTAFLRLEQYF. The CDR3 nucleotides are TGTGCCAGCATTATAGGGACGGCTTTTCTGAGGTTGGAGCAGTACTTC. The V gene is TRBV27, the J gene TRBJ2-7; D possibly matches TRBD1 or TRBD2 (5 bases each). Per germline, CDR1 MNHEY and CDR2 SMNVEV (reference sequence). The CDR3 is 16 residues long. The V gene lost 7 bases and the J gene lost 7 bases, with 26 bases spanning the gap.

The chain carries TRBV25-1 and TRBJ2-5; no clear D gene. This CDR3 spans 14 amino acids. Between the trimmed V and J ends, which lost 1 base and 6 bases, there was a span of 12 bases. Germline V CDR1 and CDR2: MGHDK, SYGVNS. CDR3 loop: CASSESKVGQTQYF. As DNA, the CDR3 is TGTGCCAGCAGTGAATCTAAGGTCGGGCAGACCCAGTACTTC.

The chain has TRBV29-1 and TRBJ2-7; TRBD1 aligns across 7 bases. Germline loops: CDR1 SQVTM, CDR2 ANQGSEA. Unmatched junction bases numbered 8, after V lost 6 bases and J lost 6 bases. The CDR3 runs to 12 residues. The CDR3 DNA reads as TGCAGCGTCCGGGACAGCTTACGCGAGCAGTACTTC. The encoded protein is CSVRDSLREQYF.

V is TRBV6-1 and J is TRBJ2-7, with 10 bases that match TRBD1. The CDR3 covers 14 residues. The germline V gene encodes CDR1 MNHNS and CDR2 SASEGT. The junction had 7 bases not matched to a gene; V was cut back by 6 bases and J by 5 bases. Written as DNA, the CDR3 is TGTGCCAGCAGAGCGGGACAGGGGTTCGACGAGCAGTACTTC. Translation gives CASRAGQGFDEQYF.

V usage is TRBV5-1 and J usage is TRBJ2-2, with 9 positions matching TRBD1. There are 19 residues in the CDR3. V lost 4 bases to trimming and J lost 4 bases; unmatched junction nucleotides: 17. Germline CDR1 is SGHRS and CDR2 is YFSETQ. The CDR3 DNA is TGCGCCAGCAGCCCTGTTCCGACTTTTACAGGGGGCTTCACCGGGGAGCTGTTTTTT. This encodes CASSPVPTFTGGFTGELFF.

This clonotype was seen only a few times. J is TRBJ2-3 and V is TRBV4-1, with TRBD2 as a possible D gene (6 bases). Trimming pared 4 bases from V and 5 bases from J, leaving 13 bases between. Germline loops: CDR1 MGHRA, CDR2 YSYEKL. The CDR3 is made up of 14 amino acids. The CDR3 nucleotides read TGCGCCAGCAGCCTCCGACTAGGCGGAGATACGCAGTATTTT. Protein product: CASSLRLGGDTQYF.

This clonotype was counted between two and nine times. The chain couples TRBV18 to TRBJ2-5, with D possibly being TRBD2 (5 bases). The CDR3 totals 13 residues. V dropped 3 bases and J dropped 5 bases, with 10 bases sitting between them. Germline V gives CDR1 KGHSH, CDR2 LQKENI. The CDR3, as DNA: TGTGCCAGCTCACCGACTACCGCGGAGACCCAGTACTTC. It codes for CASSPTTAETQYF.

The gene calls are TRBV4-1 and TRBJ1-3; possibly TRBD1 for D (6 bases). Germline V gene lookup returns CDR1 MGHRA and CDR2 YSYEKL. Between the trimmed V and J ends, which lost 0 bases and 4 bases, there was a span of 13 bases. The length of the CDR3 is 16 residues. CDR3 residues: CASSQEYRVRGNTIYF. For the CDR3, the DNA is TGCGCCAGCAGCCAAGAATACAGGGTGAGGGGAAACACCATATATTTT.

This clonotype was seen once. The rearrangement uses TRBV19 and TRBJ2-3; TRBD1 is a possible D gene (5 bases). CDR3 size: 13 residues. V was cut by 3 bases and J by 6 bases, with 10 bases left in between. Germline assignment: CDR1 LNHDA and CDR2 SQIVND (reference sequence). CDR3 coding DNA: TGTGCCAGTAGTATGACAGTCGACGATACGCAGTATTTT. Translation gives CASSMTVDDTQYF.

V gene TRBV4-1 combines with J gene TRBJ1-2; D uncertain. Germline V lookup: CDR1 MGHRA, CDR2 YSYEKL. The CDR3 runs to 17 residues. Trimming removed 0 bases at V and 4 bases at J, with 18 bases between. The CDR3 region is CASSQDGVERYSYGYTF. In DNA, the CDR3 is TGCGCCAGCAGCCAAGACGGGGTAGAGAGGTACTCCTATGGCTACACCTTC.

In its sample, this clonotype was seen a few times. The chain employs TRBV28 and TRBJ2-1; D is undetermined. The CDR3 sequence is 12 residues long. Trimming shortened V by 6 bases and J by 4 bases, and 7 bases separated the two germline ends. The germline CDR1 and CDR2 sequences are MDHEN and SYDVKM. CDR3: CASSSYYNEQFF. The DNA of the CDR3 is TGTGCCAGCAGCTCCTATTACAATGAGCAGTTCTTC. Filled out from reference TRBV28 and TRBJ2-1, the complete variable domain reads DVKVTQSSRYLVKRTGEKVFLECVQDMDHENMFWYRQDPGLGLRLIYFSYDVKMKEKGDIPEGYSVSREKKERFSLILESASTNQTSMYLCASSSYYNEQFFGPGTRLTVL.

This clonotype was recorded a few times. The rearrangement joins TRBV27 to TRBJ2-1, with TRBD1 matching 9 bases. The V segment lost 0 bases and the J segment 6 bases; nucleotides outside the gene matches: 12. The CDR3 spans 18 residues. Germline V gene sequence: CDR1 MNHEY, CDR2 SMNVEV (reference sequence). CDR3 loop: CASSLSYWDRETSNEQFF. CDR3 bases: TGTGCCAGCAGTTTATCGTATTGGGACAGGGAAACCTCCAATGAGCAGTTCTTC.

The CDR3 is CASSEGAGTQYF. In DNA, the CDR3 is TGTGCCAGCAGTGAAGGGGCGGGTACTCAGTACTTC. V gene TRBV2 combines with J gene TRBJ2-5; TRBD2 is a possible D gene (5 bases). Germline CDR1 SNHLY, CDR2 FYNNEI. The CDR3 extends over 12 amino acids. The V and J ends lost 1 base and 11 bases respectively, with 11 bases between them.

This chain links TRBV6-2 or TRBV6-3 with TRBJ1-5; D is perhaps TRBD1 (5 bases). The CDR3 is 12 amino acids. Trimming removed 10 bases at V and 3 bases at J, with 10 bases between. Per the germline V gene, CDR1 is MNHEY and CDR2 is SVGEGT. In DNA form, the CDR3 reads TGTGCCACCGGGGGGTTCAATCAGCCCCAGCATTTT. This encodes CATGGFNQPQHF.

The chain has TRBV6-1 and TRBJ2-7, with 7 bases fitting TRBD1. This CDR3 has 13 residues. The germline V gene has CDR1 MNHNS and CDR2 SASEGT. Unmatched junction bases numbered 6, after V lost 5 bases and J lost 5 bases. The CDR3 loop is CASSPNRGHEQYF. Here the CDR3 DNA reads TGTGCCAGCAGTCCCAACAGGGGCCACGAGCAGTACTTC.

The CDR3 DNA is TGTGCCAGCAGCTCCCGGGACAGACTCTACGAGCAGTACTTC. Translation gives CASSSRDRLYEQYF. The chain couples TRBV11-2 to TRBJ2-7, with 7 bases matching TRBD1. J gave up 3 bases and V 4 bases, and 6 bases lay outside the gene matches. CDR3 length: 14 amino acids. CDR1 and CDR2 from the germline V gene are SGHAT and FQNNGV.

V is TRBV25-1 and J is TRBJ1-1; D remains unclear. Trimming removed 0 bases at V and 7 bases at J, with 6 bases between. Germline V gives CDR1 MGHDK, CDR2 SYGVNS. The CDR3 is 12 residues long. CDR3 nucleotides: TGTGCCAGCAGTGAATACAGGAGTGAAGCTTTCTTT. Protein product: CASSEYRSEAFF.

Concerning this clonotype: This could be a read error, since a much larger clone is one nucleotide away. The chain uses TRBV20-1 and TRBJ2-3; TRBD1 agrees at 10 bases. Germline lookup yields CDR1 DFQATT and CDR2 SNEGSKA (reference sequence). CDR3 size: 14 residues. CDR3 protein: CSVPGQGFSDKQYF. In DNA, the CDR3 is TGCAGTGTTCCGGGACAGGGGTTCTCAGATAAGCAGTATTTT.

The chain links TRBV11-1 to TRBJ2-7; D is unclear. This CDR3 has 14 residues. The germline gives CDR1 SGHAT, CDR2 FQDESV (reference sequence). Trimming stripped 4 bases from V and 4 bases from J, with 14 bases between. DNA for the CDR3: TGTGCCAGCAGCTACGACAAGGGCGCGTACGAGCAGTACTTC. Protein: CASSYDKGAYEQYF.

The V and J genes are TRBV20-1 and TRBJ2-7; 7 positions agree with TRBD1. The ends lost 3 bases at V and 4 bases at J; junction bases unmatched: 12. The CDR3 is 15 residues long. The germline V gene has CDR1 DFQATT and CDR2 SNEGSKA (reference sequence). The CDR3 sequence is CSASSLGTVNYEQYF. Here the CDR3 DNA reads TGCAGTGCTAGCAGCCTCGGGACAGTAAATTACGAGCAGTACTTC.

CDR3 sequence: CASSLGTSGGTDTQYF. For the CDR3, the DNA is TGTGCCAGCAGCTTAGGGACTAGCGGGGGCACAGATACGCAGTATTTT. This rearrangement joins TRBV11-2 to TRBJ2-3, with TRBD2 matching over 12 bases. V shed 1 base, J shed 1 base, and the junction held 0 bases outside the gene matches. This CDR3 has 16 residues. CDR1 SGHAT and CDR2 FQNNGV come from the germline V gene. Drawing the rest from reference TRBV11-2 and TRBJ2-3, the complete variable domain is EAGVAQSPRYKIIEKRQSVAFWCNPISGHATLYWYQQILGQGPKLLIQFQNNGVVDDSQLPKDRFSAERLKGVDSTLKIQPAKLEDSAVYLCASSLGTSGGTDTQYFGPGTRLTVL.